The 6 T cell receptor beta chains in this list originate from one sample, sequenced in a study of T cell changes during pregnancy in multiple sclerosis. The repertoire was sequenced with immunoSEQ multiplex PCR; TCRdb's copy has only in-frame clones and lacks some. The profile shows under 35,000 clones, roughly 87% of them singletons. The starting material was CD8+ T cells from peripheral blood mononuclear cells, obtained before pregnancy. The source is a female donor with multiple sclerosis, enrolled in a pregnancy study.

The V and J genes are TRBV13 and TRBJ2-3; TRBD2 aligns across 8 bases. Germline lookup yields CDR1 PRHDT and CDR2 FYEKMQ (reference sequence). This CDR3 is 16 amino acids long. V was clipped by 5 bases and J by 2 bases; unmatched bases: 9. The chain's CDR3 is CASSPAAGGPTDTQYF. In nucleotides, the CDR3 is TGTGCCAGCAGCCCAGCGGCGGGGGGACCCACAGATACGCAGTATTTT.

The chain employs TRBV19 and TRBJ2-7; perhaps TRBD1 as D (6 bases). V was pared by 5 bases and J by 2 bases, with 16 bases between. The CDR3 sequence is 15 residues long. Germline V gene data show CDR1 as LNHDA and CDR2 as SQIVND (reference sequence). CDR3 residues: CASSRDGTSTYEQYF. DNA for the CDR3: TGTGCCAGTAGTCGTGACGGGACATCAACCTACGAGCAGTACTTC.

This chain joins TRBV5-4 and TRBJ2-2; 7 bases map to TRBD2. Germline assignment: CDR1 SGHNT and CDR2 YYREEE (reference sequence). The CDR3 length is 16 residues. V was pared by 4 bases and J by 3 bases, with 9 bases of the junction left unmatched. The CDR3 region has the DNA TGTGCCAGCAGCCCTGGTGCGGGAGAGTACACCGGGGAGCTGTTTTTT. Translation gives CASSPGAGEYTGELFF. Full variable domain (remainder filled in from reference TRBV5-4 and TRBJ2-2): ETGVTQSPTHLIKTRGQQVTLRCSSQSGHNTVSWYQQALGQGPQFIFQYYREEENGRGNFPPRFSGLQFPNYSSELNVNALELDDSALYLCASSPGAGEYTGELFFGEGSRLTVL.

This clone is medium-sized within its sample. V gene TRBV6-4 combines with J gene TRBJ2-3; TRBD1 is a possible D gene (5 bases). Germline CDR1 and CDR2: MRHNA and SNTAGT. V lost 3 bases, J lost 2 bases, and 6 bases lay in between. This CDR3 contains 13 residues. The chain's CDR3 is CASSEGDTDTQYF. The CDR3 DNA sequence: TGTGCCAGCAGTGAAGGGGACACAGATACGCAGTATTTT.

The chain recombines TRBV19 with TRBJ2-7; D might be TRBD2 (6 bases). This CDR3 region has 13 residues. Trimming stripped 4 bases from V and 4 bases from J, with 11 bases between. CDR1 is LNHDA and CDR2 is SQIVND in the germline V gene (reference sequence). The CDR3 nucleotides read TGTGCCAGTAGTACCGCGGGGCTTTACGAGCAGTACTTC. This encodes CASSTAGLYEQYF.

CDR3 protein: CASSSPGEDGYTF. The CDR3 DNA reads TGTGCCAGCAGCTCGCCAGGGGAAGACGGCTACACCTTC. The V gene is TRBV7-9, the J gene TRBJ1-2; TRBD1 might be the D (6 bases). V was pared by 4 bases and J by 8 bases, with 14 bases between. CDR3 length: 13 residues. Germline CDR1 is SEHNR and CDR2 is FQNEAQ (reference sequence).